This section outlines one T cell receptor beta chain sequence together with its context. Assay: immunoSEQ multiplex PCR; the TCRdb copy retains only in-frame clones and omits some. Here the sample spans approximately 230,000 clones, around 79% being singletons. The CDR3 totals 16 residues. Trimming at V came to 2 bases and at J to 3 bases, leaving 6 bases not matched to a gene. Germline CDR1 MNHEY, CDR2 SVGAGI. The data were obtained in a study of control samples from healthy donors and cancer patients. This chain links TRBV6-5 with TRBJ2-5, with TRBD1 matching over 10 bases. The receptor was isolated from a woman in her sixties with lung cancer. The sequencing sample was made of PBMCs. CDR3 region: CASSYAMDRGKETQYF. CDR3 in DNA: TGTGCCAGCAGTTACGCCATGGACAGGGGGAAAGAGACCCAGTACTTC.